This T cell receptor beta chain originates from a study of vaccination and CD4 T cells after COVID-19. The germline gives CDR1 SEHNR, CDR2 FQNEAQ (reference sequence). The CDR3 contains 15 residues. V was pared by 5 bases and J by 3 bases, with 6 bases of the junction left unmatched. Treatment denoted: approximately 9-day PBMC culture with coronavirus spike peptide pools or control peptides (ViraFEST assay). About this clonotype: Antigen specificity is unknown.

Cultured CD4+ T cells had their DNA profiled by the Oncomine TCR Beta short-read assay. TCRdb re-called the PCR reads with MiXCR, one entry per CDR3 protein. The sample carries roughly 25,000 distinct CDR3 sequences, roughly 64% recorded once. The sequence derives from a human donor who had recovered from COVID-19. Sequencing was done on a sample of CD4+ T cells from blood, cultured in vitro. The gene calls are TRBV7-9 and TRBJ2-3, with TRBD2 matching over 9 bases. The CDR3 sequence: CASSPWTSATDTQYF. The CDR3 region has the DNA TGTGCCAGCAGCCCCTGGACTAGCGCGACAGATACGCAGTATTTT.